This is a list of T cell receptor beta chains from one sample in a study of T cell responses to AZD1222 COVID-19 vaccine. TCRdb's copy holds only in-frame clones and misses some; the assay was immunoSEQ multiplex PCR. The repertoire consists of 250,000 to 300,000 clones, with around 92% occurring once and the leading ten covering 0.5% to 0.65%. The starting material was peripheral blood, obtained 28 days after the second AZD1222 dose. These receptors were obtained from an adult who received the AZD1222 COVID-19 vaccine. Each CDR3 is given with its conserved first and last residue. D genes are given only for firm matches. The size entry is marked missing in some rows and otherwise reads once, few, many or a size class.

D gene	V gene	clone size	J gene	CDR3 protein	CDR3 DNA
NA	TRBV28	NA	TRBJ1-4	CASSLPPGRSNEKLFF	TGTGCCAGCAGTTTACCACCGGGACGGTCTAATGAAAAACTGTTTTTT
NA	TRBV7-9	NA	TRBJ1-1	CASRGDPNTEAFF	TGTGCCAGTCGCGGGGACCCGAACACTGAAGCTTTCTTT
NA	TRBV3-1/TRBV3-2	once	TRBJ1-1	CASSQDPATGRDTEAFF	TGTGCCAGCAGCCAAGATCCCGCCACAGGTAGGGACACTGAAGCTTTCTTT
NA	TRBV4-1	NA	TRBJ1-5	CASSQVYPGEYSQPQHF	TGCGCCAGCAGCCAAGTTTATCCCGGGGAGTATAGTCAGCCCCAGCATTTT
TRBD2	TRBV4-1	NA	TRBJ2-1	CASSHQRLAGGNEQFF	TGCGCCAGCAGCCACCAGAGACTAGCGGGAGGAAATGAGCAGTTCTTC
NA	TRBV15	once	TRBJ1-5	CATSRAGNQPQHF	TGTGCCACCAGCAGAGCGGGCAATCAGCCCCAGCATTTT
TRBD1	TRBV11-3	NA	TRBJ2-7	CASSLGGDRGYEQYF	TGTGCCAGCAGCTTAGGCGGGGACAGGGGATACGAGCAGTACTTC
NA	TRBV7-2	NA	TRBJ2-2	CASSLVAGEGYGELFF	TGTGCCAGCAGCTTAGTAGCAGGGGAGGGGTACGGGGAGCTGTTTTTT
NA	TRBV7-3	NA	TRBJ2-6	CASSLSVAGANVLTF	TGTGCCAGCAGCTTGTCTGTCGCTGGGGCCAACGTCCTGACTTTC
NA	TRBV11-2	NA	TRBJ1-2	CASSLGGADYGYTF	TGTGCCAGCAGCTTAGGTGGGGCAGACTATGGCTACACCTTC
NA	TRBV12-3/TRBV12-4	NA	TRBJ2-7	CASSLTYEQYF	TGTGCCAGCAGTTTAACCTACGAGCAGTACTTC
NA	TRBV7-8	NA	TRBJ1-1	CASSPLPQPIF	TGTGCCAGCAGCCCCCTCCCCCAACCCATATTT
TRBD2	TRBV5-1	once	TRBJ2-2	CASSDGTSGNTGELFF	TGCGCCAGCAGCGACGGGACTAGCGGGAACACCGGGGAGCTGTTTTTT
NA	TRBV5-1	NA	TRBJ1-2	CASTTGRGYGYTF	TGCGCCAGCACCACAGGGAGAGGCTATGGCTACACCTTC
TRBD2	TRBV2	NA	TRBJ2-5	CASSVGPAGVQETQYF	TGTGCCAGCAGTGTTGGTCCAGCGGGGGTCCAAGAGACCCAGTACTTC